This T cell receptor (beta chain) is drawn from a study of T cells after yellow fever vaccination. Template switching with 5'RACE generated the TCR cDNA and added a universal primer site and UMIs. MiXCR, run by TCRdb on the 5' RACE reads, gives a single entry per CDR3 protein. The sample carries roughly 100,000 distinct CDR3 sequences, about 8.2% recorded once. Germline CDR1 and CDR2: SNHLY and FYNNEI. V gave up 2 bases and J gave up 9 bases; unmatched junction bases: 7. The CDR3 spans 15 residues. Findings of the study overall: One caveat is that FACS-sorted repertoires could contain abundant clonotypes contaminating from the bulk population. Primary-vaccination clones mostly resurfaced post-booster (nearly 97% CD4, around 88% CD8). A small share of clonotypes appeared in both CD4 and CD8 compartments.

The sample was CD8+ T cells not binding an NS4B(214-222) dextramer, sorted from PBMCs, taken roughly 14 days after the first yellow fever vaccination. The chain combines TRBV2 with TRBJ2-2, with 9 positions matching TRBD2. The source of this sequence is a man aged 18 to 30 who received the YFV17D yellow fever vaccine. The CDR3 loop is CASSELAGGPRELFF. In DNA, the CDR3 is TGTGCCAGCAGTGAACTGGCGGGGGGGCCCAGGGAGCTGTTTTTT.